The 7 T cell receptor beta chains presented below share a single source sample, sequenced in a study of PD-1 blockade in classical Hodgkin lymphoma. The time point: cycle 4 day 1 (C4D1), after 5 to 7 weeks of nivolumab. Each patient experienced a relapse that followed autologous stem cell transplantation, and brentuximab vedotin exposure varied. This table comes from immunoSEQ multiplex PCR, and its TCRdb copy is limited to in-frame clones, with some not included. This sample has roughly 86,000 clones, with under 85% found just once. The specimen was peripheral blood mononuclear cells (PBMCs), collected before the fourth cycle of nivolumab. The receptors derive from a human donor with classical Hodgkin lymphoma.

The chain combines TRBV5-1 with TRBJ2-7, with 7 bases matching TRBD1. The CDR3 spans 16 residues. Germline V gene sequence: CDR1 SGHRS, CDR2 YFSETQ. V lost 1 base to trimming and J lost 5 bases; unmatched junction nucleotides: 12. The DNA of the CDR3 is TGCGCCAGCAGCTTGACCTCGACAGGGCCTGGGGACGAGCAGTACTTC. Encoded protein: CASSLTSTGPGDEQYF.

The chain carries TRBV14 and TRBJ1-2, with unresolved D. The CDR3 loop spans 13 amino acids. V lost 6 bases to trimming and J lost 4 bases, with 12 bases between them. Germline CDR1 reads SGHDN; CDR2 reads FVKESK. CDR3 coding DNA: TGTGCCAGCAGTCTCGGACGGTCCTATGGCTACACCTTC. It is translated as CASSLGRSYGYTF. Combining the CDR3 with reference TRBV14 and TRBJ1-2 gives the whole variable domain EAGVTQFPSHSVIEKGQTVTLRCDPISGHDNLYWYRRVMGKEIKFLLHFVKESKQDESGMPNNRFLAERTGGTYSTLKVQPAELEDSGVYFCASSLGRSYGYTFGSGTRLTVV.

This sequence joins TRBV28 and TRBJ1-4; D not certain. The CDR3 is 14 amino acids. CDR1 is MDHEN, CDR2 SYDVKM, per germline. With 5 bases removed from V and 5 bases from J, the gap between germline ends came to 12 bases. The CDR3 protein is CASSESGENEKLFF. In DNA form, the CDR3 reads TGTGCCAGCAGTGAATCTGGTGAGAATGAAAAACTGTTTTTT.

CDR3 DNA: TGTGCCAGTAGTTGGGGGACAGGGTCCTACGAGCAGTACTTC. This translates into CASSWGTGSYEQYF. This rearrangement joins TRBV19 to TRBJ2-7, with TRBD1 matching 9 bases. Losses at the gene ends were 5 bases for V and 1 base for J; bases not matched to a gene: 3. Germline V gene lookup returns CDR1 LNHDA and CDR2 SQIVND (reference sequence). The length of the CDR3 is 14 residues. Full variable domain (rest looked up from reference TRBV19 and TRBJ2-7): DGGITQSPKYLFRKEGQNVTLSCEQNLNHDAMYWYRQDPGQGLRLIYYSQIVNDFQKGDIAEGYSVSREKKESFPLTVTSAQKNPTAFYLCASSWGTGSYEQYFGPGTRLTVT.

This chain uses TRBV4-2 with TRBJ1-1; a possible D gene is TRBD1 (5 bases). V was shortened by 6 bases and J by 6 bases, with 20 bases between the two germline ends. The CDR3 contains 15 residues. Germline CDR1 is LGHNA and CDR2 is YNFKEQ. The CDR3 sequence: CASSHDPNRLAEAFF. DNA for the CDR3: TGTGCCAGCAGTCATGATCCAAACAGGCTGGCTGAAGCTTTCTTT.

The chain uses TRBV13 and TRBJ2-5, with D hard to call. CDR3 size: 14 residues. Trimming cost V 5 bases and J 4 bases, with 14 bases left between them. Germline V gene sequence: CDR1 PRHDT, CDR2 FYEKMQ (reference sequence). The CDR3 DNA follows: TGTGCCAGCAGCAACCGGGCCCCGCCAGAGACCCAGTACTTC. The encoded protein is CASSNRAPPETQYF.

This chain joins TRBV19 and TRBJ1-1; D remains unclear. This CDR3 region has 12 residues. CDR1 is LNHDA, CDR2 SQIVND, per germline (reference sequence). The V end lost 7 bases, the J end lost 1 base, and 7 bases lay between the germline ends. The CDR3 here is CASTTWNTEAFF. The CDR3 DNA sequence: TGTGCCAGTACTACATGGAACACTGAAGCTTTCTTT.